This is a list of T cell receptor beta chains from one sample in a study of blood T cell repertoires in COVID-19. Libraries were prepared by immunoSEQ multiplex PCR; TCRdb keeps only in-frame clonotypes and omits some of them. The sample contains about 380,000 clones, more than 70% of which appear only once. Sequencing was carried out using PBMCs or T cells enriched from blood (not recorded which). The receptors come from a man aged 25-40 years who had recovered from COVID-19. Each CDR3 is given with its conserved first and last residue.

J: TRBJ1-2; V: TRBV19; CDR3: CASSIGGQGSGYTF
J: TRBJ2-3; V: TRBV5-1; CDR3: CASSFGTSGGTDTQYF
J: TRBJ2-7; V: TRBV30; CDR3: CASGRAYEQYF
J: TRBJ1-2; V: TRBV4-3; CDR3: CASSQGLPGQRSYGYTF
J: TRBJ2-5; V: TRBV12-3/TRBV12-4; CDR3: CASSRTGETQYF
J: TRBJ2-5; V: TRBV30; CDR3: CAWSVLVPPEKTQYF
J: TRBJ1-1; V: TRBV12-3/TRBV12-4; CDR3: CASSHGQNTEAFF
J: TRBJ2-7; V: TRBV7-8; CDR3: CASSLGDFEQYF
J: TRBJ1-5; V: TRBV27; CDR3: CASSPTALSGQQPQHF
J: TRBJ1-2; V: TRBV7-8; CDR3: CASSYSGTGWGYTF
J: TRBJ2-7; V: TRBV6-5; CDR3: CASSYSTSYEQYF
J: TRBJ2-1; V: TRBV5-5; CDR3: CASSTGTVNEQFF
J: TRBJ1-5; V: TRBV27; CDR3: CASSWTGKNQPQHF
J: TRBJ1-1; V: TRBV19; CDR3: CASSTHEGNTEAFF